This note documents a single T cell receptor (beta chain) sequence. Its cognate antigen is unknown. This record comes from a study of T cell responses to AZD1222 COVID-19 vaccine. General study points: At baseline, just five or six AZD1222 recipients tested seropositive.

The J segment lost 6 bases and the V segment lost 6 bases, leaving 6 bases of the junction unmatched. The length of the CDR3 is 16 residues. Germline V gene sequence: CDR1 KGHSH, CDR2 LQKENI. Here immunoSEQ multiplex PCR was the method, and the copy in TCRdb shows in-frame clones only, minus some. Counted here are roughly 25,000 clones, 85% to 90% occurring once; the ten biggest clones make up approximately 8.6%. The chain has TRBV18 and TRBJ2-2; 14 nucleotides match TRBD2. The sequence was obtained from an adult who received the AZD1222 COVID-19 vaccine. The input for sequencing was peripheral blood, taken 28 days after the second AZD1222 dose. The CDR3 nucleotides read TGTGCCAGCTCTCCGGGACTAGCGGGAGCTGCCGGGGAGCTGTTTTTT. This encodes CASSPGLAGAAGELFF.